The 32 T cell receptor beta chains in this list originate from one sample, sequenced in a study of identical twins. TCRdb re-analysed the 5' RACE reads in MiXCR, keeping a single row per CDR3 protein. This table holds around 1.7 million distinct CDR3 sequences, 32% found once. Sequenced input: cord blood. All receptors derive from a newborn girl in good health.

This clonotype has more than one count but fewer than ten. This chain links TRBV5-1 with TRBJ1-6; 7 bases are a match to TRBD1. The CDR3 spans 15 residues. Germline V CDR1 and CDR2: SGHRS, YFSETQ. V lost 3 bases, J lost 7 bases, and 7 bases stayed unmatched. In DNA form, the CDR3 reads TGCGCCAGCAGCTACGAGGGGGCGAGGAATTCACCCCTCCACTTT. Translated, it gives CASSYEGARNSPLHF.

The chain has TRBV28 and TRBJ2-7; perhaps TRBD1 as D (6 bases). V shed 8 bases and J shed 3 bases, with 11 bases lying between them. Germline CDR1 MDHEN, CDR2 SYDVKM. The CDR3 extends over 12 amino acids. CDR3 loop: CASGGQFYEQYF. The DNA of the CDR3 is TGTGCCAGCGGCGGACAGTTCTACGAGCAGTACTTC.

About this clonotype itself: The junction and the germline gene differ at one end; a read error may be behind it. The chain links TRBV6-1 to TRBJ1-1, with a tentative D call TRBD1 (6 bases). The CDR3 covers 15 residues. CDR1 is MNHNS, CDR2 SASEGT, per germline. The CDR3 DNA follows: TGTGCCTGCAGCCGCCAAGGGGGGGTGATCACTGAAGCTTTCTTT. This translates into CACSRQGGVITEAFF.

V and J are TRBV30 and TRBJ2-5; D not certain. CDR1 and CDR2 from the germline V gene are GTSNPN and SVGIG (reference sequence). There are 12 residues in the CDR3. Between the trimmed V and J ends, which lost 1 base and 0 bases, there was a span of 3 bases. CDR3 sequence (DNA): TGTGCCTGGAGTGGCTACCAAGAGACCCAGTACTTC. Translated, it gives CAWSGYQETQYF.

This chain connects TRBV6-6 to TRBJ2-3, with a possible D match to TRBD2 (7 bases). V lost 5 bases and J 5 bases, leaving 23 bases between the germline ends. This CDR3 spans 17 amino acids. Germline CDR1 MNHNY, CDR2 SVGAGI (reference sequence). CDR3 protein: CASSTGSNVGGRDTQYF. The DNA of the CDR3 is TGTGCCAGCAGTACGGGTTCCAATGTGGGGGGGCGAGATACGCAGTATTTT.

The chain is built from TRBV5-5 and TRBJ2-1; no clear D gene. CDR1 is SGHKS, CDR2 YYEKEE, per germline (reference sequence). V shed 3 bases and J shed 2 bases, with 9 bases lying between them. This CDR3 has 14 residues. CDR3 coding DNA: TGTGCCAGCAGCTCCAGTCACCCCTACAATGAGCAGTTCTTC. Its translation: CASSSSHPYNEQFF. The full variable domain, rest sourced from reference TRBV5-5 and TRBJ2-1, is DAGVTQSPTHLIKTRGQQVTLRCSPISGHKSVSWYQQVLGQGPQFIFQYYEKEERGRGNFPDRFSARQFPNYSSELNVNALLLGDSALYLCASSSSHPYNEQFFGPGTRLTVL.

The genes are TRBV4-1 and TRBJ2-7; no clear D gene. Germline assignment: CDR1 MGHRA and CDR2 YSYEKL. CDR3 length equals 15 residues. V lost 2 bases to trimming and J lost 2 bases, with 13 bases between them. The CDR3: CASSQLPVATYEQYF. The CDR3 region has the DNA TGCGCCAGCAGCCAACTCCCGGTGGCCACCTACGAGCAGTACTTC.

The chain uses TRBV20-1 and TRBJ2-2; no clear D. Per the germline V gene, CDR1 is DFQATT and CDR2 is SNEGSKA (reference sequence). V was pared by 2 bases and J by 6 bases, with 13 bases between. The CDR3 sequence is 14 residues long. This CDR3 reads CSARSRRRPGELFF. The CDR3 nucleotides are TGCAGTGCTAGATCCCGCCGTCGACCCGGGGAGCTGTTTTTT.

This clonotype was seen a handful of times. The chain links TRBV4-2 to TRBJ2-7; TRBD2 agrees at 8 bases. The V gene end was trimmed by 1 base and the J gene end by 4 bases; junction bases not matched to a gene: 6. This CDR3 contains 15 residues. CDR1 and CDR2 (germline): LGHNA, YNFKEQ. The CDR3 here is CASSQGSGSWYEQYF. The CDR3 nucleotides read TGTGCCAGCAGCCAAGGGAGCGGGAGTTGGTACGAGCAGTACTTC.

This clonotype was recorded a few times. This sequence joins TRBV7-6 and TRBJ2-1; 7 bases are shared with TRBD2. CDR1 and CDR2 from the germline V gene are SGHVS and FNYEAQ. The V segment lost 5 bases and the J segment 0 bases; nucleotides outside the gene matches: 7. This CDR3 contains 16 residues. CDR3 nucleotide sequence: TGTGCCAGCAGCCAGTCCGGGAGGTTCTCCTACAATGAGCAGTTCTTC. This sequence encodes CASSQSGRFSYNEQFF. The full variable domain, its missing parts supplied by reference TRBV7-6 and TRBJ2-1, is GAGVSQSPRYKVTKRGQDVALRCDPISGHVSLYWYRQALGQGPEFLTYFNYEAQQDKSGLPNDRFSAERPEGSISTLTIQRTEQRDSAMYRCASSQSGRFSYNEQFFGPGTRLTVL.

V usage is TRBV14 and J usage is TRBJ2-1, with 14 bases identical to TRBD2. This CDR3 contains 15 residues. Germline lookup yields CDR1 SGHDN and CDR2 FVKESK. The trim removed 6 bases at V and 7 bases at J, leaving 5 bases unmatched. In DNA form, the CDR3 reads TGTGCCAGCAGTCGGACTAGCGGGGGGAAGAATGAGCAGTTCTTC. Protein: CASSRTSGGKNEQFF.

This clonotype has ten or more counts. The V gene is TRBV4-2, the J gene TRBJ2-1; 11 bases fit TRBD2. Germline CDR1 and CDR2: LGHNA and YNFKEQ. CDR3 size: 19 residues. The trim removed 0 bases at V and 0 bases at J, leaving 7 bases unmatched. This CDR3 is CASSQDRPSGGSSYNEQFF. CDR3 in DNA: TGTGCCAGCAGCCAAGATCGGCCTAGCGGGGGGAGCTCCTACAATGAGCAGTTCTTC.

This clonotype was counted between two and nine times. This chain connects TRBV5-1 to TRBJ2-4; 12 nucleotides align to TRBD2. The end of the DNA fits TRBJ2-7 better, so the J call may be wrong. Germline values: CDR1 SGHRS, CDR2 YFSETQ. The CDR3 loop spans 15 amino acids. CDR3: CASSPLAGGDYEQYF. In DNA form, the CDR3 reads TGCGCCAGCAGCCCGCTAGCGGGAGGGGATTACGAGCAGTACTTC.

The chain couples TRBV7-8 to TRBJ2-3, with D uncertain. Germline V gives CDR1 SGHVS, CDR2 FQNEAQ. The V end lost 7 bases, the J end lost 0 bases, and 14 bases lay between the germline ends. The CDR3 is 15 residues long. The CDR3 DNA follows: TGTGCCAGCACCAAAATCCTCGGGAGCACAGATACGCAGTATTTT. Translating gives CASTKILGSTDTQYF.

This chain joins TRBV10-3 and TRBJ2-3; 14 bases line up with TRBD2. Germline V gives CDR1 ENHRY, CDR2 SYGVKD. The CDR3 contains 18 residues. The J segment lost 1 base and the V segment lost 5 bases, leaving 8 bases of the junction unmatched. The CDR3 DNA reads as TGTGCCATCAGTATGGGACTAGCGGGGGAAAGTGGCACAGATACGCAGTATTTT. It translates to CAISMGLAGESGTDTQYF.

This chain connects TRBV28 to TRBJ2-6, with 9 bases aligning to TRBD1. Germline loops: CDR1 MDHEN, CDR2 SYDVKM. The CDR3 loop spans 16 amino acids. V lost 4 bases, J lost 8 bases, and 9 bases stayed unmatched. Written as DNA, the CDR3 is TGTGCCAGCAGTTCATCGGCGACAGGGGGAACCAACGTCCTGACTTTC. Its protein is CASSSSATGGTNVLTF.

The chain combines TRBV7-6 with TRBJ2-1; 10 bases are a match to TRBD2. The J call could be wrong; TRBJ2-7 is a better fit for the DNA end. Germline V lookup: CDR1 SGHVS, CDR2 FNYEAQ. CDR3 length: 17 residues. The CDR3 bases are TGTGCCAGCAGCTTACCCCCTAGCGGGAGCTCCTACAATGAGCAGTACTTC. Its translation: CASSLPPSGSSYNEQYF.

The chain recombines TRBV20-1 with TRBJ2-1; TRBD1 or TRBD2 may be the D gene (5 bases each). CDR3 length: 11 amino acids. The germline CDR1 and CDR2 sequences are DFQATT and SNEGSKA (reference sequence). V gave up 3 bases and J gave up 7 bases, with 7 bases separating them. CDR3 residues: CSASGANEQFF. The CDR3 region has the DNA TGCAGTGCTAGCGGGGCGAATGAGCAGTTCTTC.

The rearrangement joins TRBV10-3 to TRBJ2-7; TRBD2 might be the D (6 bases). Germline values: CDR1 ENHRY, CDR2 SYGVKD. This CDR3 spans 13 amino acids. V lost 3 bases and J lost 6, with 12 bases in between. This CDR3 is CAISDRETGEQYF. DNA for the CDR3: TGTGCCATCAGTGACCGGGAGACTGGCGAGCAGTACTTC.

Of note for this clonotype: The junction does not match germline at one end; this may be a read error. The V and J genes are TRBV20-1 and TRBJ2-4; D gene ambiguous. The CDR3 sequence is 16 residues long. CDR1 is DFQATT, CDR2 SNEGSKA, per germline (reference sequence). This CDR3 is CSARDRPGVAKNTQYF. CDR3 coding DNA: TGCAGTGCTAGAGATCGACCTGGAGTAGCCAAAAACACTCAGTACTTC.

This clonotype came up many times. The chain has TRBV10-3 and TRBJ2-3; 9 bases are shared with TRBD2. Unmatched junction bases numbered 4, after V lost 6 bases and J lost 0 bases. Germline V gives CDR1 ENHRY, CDR2 SYGVKD. This CDR3 is built from 15 residues. The CDR3 spells CAISERGDSTDTQYF. The DNA for the CDR3 is TGTGCCATCAGCGAGCGGGGGGATAGCACAGATACGCAGTATTTT.

In this sample, this clonotype turned up many times. This chain links TRBV12-3 or TRBV12-4 with TRBJ2-1, with TRBD2 matching over 9 bases. J lost 4 bases, V lost 2 bases, and 3 bases had no gene match. The CDR3 runs 15 residues. CDR3 sequence: CASSLRLAEYNEQFF. CDR3 sequence (DNA): TGTGCCAGCAGTTTAAGACTAGCGGAATACAATGAGCAGTTCTTC.

The chain combines TRBV12-3 or TRBV12-4 with TRBJ2-1; 13 bases are a match to TRBD2. The last part of the DNA fits TRBJ2-7 better; the J call may be wrong. The CDR3 totals 20 residues. CDR3 coding DNA: TGTGCCAGCAGTTTCCCGACCGGGACTAGCGGGAACGACTACTACAATGAGCAGTACTTC. Protein sequence: CASSFPTGTSGNDYYNEQYF.

This clonotype was detected only a few times. The chain joins TRBV6-1 to TRBJ1-5, with D maybe TRBD1 (6 bases). The germline gives CDR1 MNHNS, CDR2 SASEGT. The CDR3 covers 15 residues. Trimming left V 6 bases short and J 0 bases short, with 12 bases between. CDR3 DNA sequence: TGTGCCAGCAGAAGGGGGGACTATAGCAATCAGCCCCAGCATTTT. This encodes CASRRGDYSNQPQHF.

The table lists this clonotype with a few counts. The V call is TRBV3-1, the J call TRBJ1-2, with D maybe TRBD1 (5 bases). Trimming removed 4 bases at V and 7 bases at J, with 16 bases between. This CDR3 comprises 14 residues. Germline loops: CDR1 LGHDT, CDR2 YNNKEL (reference sequence). For the CDR3, the DNA is TGTGCCAGCAGCCTACACCACAGGTACACTGGCTACACCTTC. Translating it yields CASSLHHRYTGYTF. The full variable domain, its missing parts supplied by reference TRBV3-1 and TRBJ1-2, is DTAVSQTPKYLVTQMGNDKSIKCEQNLGHDTMYWYKQDSKKFLKIMFSYNNKELIINETVPNRFSPKSPDKAHLNLHINSLELGDSAVYFCASSLHHRYTGYTFGSGTRLTVV.

J is TRBJ2-7 and V is TRBV4-1; 9 bases are shared with TRBD2. This CDR3 comprises 14 residues. Germline V CDR1 and CDR2: MGHRA, YSYEKL. V shed 3 bases, J shed 3 bases, and the junction held 3 bases outside the gene matches. The CDR3 loop is CASSHPTSGYEQYF. The CDR3 region has the DNA TGCGCCAGCAGCCATCCGACTAGCGGCTACGAGCAGTACTTC.

The V gene is TRBV20-1, the J gene TRBJ1-2; tentative D call: TRBD1 (6 bases). The V gene lost 3 bases and the J gene lost 2 bases, with 13 bases spanning the gap. Germline lookup yields CDR1 DFQATT and CDR2 SNEGSKA (reference sequence). There are 14 residues in the CDR3. CDR3 nucleotide sequence: TGCAGTGCTAGCGTTGGGACAACAAACTATGGCTACACCTTC. Protein product: CSASVGTTNYGYTF.

This sequence joins TRBV11-2 and TRBJ1-2, with TRBD1 as a possible D gene (5 bases). The CDR3 covers 13 residues. V lost 2 bases and J lost 12, with 16 bases in between. Germline-derived CDR1 and CDR2 are SGHAT and FQNNGV. CDR3 bases: TGTGCCAGCAGCTTATCTCAGGGCCATCCGGACACCTTC. This codes for CASSLSQGHPDTF.

V and J are TRBV29-1 and TRBJ2-1, with 10 bases fitting TRBD2. Germline-derived CDR1 and CDR2 are SQVTM and ANQGSEA. The CDR3 has 14 amino acids. V dropped 5 bases and J dropped 3; count of bases not matched to a gene: 4. CDR3: CSVKGTSDYNEQFF. In DNA form, the CDR3 reads TGCAGCGTTAAAGGGACTAGCGACTACAATGAGCAGTTCTTC.

This clonotype has a count of ten or more. The chain carries TRBV12-3 or TRBV12-4 and TRBJ2-3, with 7 bases that match TRBD2. J gave up 0 bases and V 3 bases, and 3 bases lay outside the gene matches. This CDR3 is built from 15 residues. The CDR3 is CASSFQRGSTDTQYF. For the CDR3, the DNA is TGTGCCAGCAGTTTCCAGCGGGGAAGCACAGATACGCAGTATTTT.

There are many counts of this clonotype. The chain is built from TRBV25-1 and TRBJ2-3, with D perhaps TRBD2 (6 bases). The V gene lost 1 base and the J gene lost 1 base, with 6 bases spanning the gap. Per the germline V gene, CDR1 is MGHDK and CDR2 is SYGVNS. The CDR3 runs 14 residues. CDR3 protein: CASSESGGTDTQYF. The CDR3 DNA sequence: TGTGCCAGCAGTGAATCGGGAGGCACAGATACGCAGTATTTT. The whole variable domain, filled in from reference TRBV25-1 and TRBJ2-3, reads EADIYQTPRYLVIGTGKKITLECSQTMGHDKMYWYQQDPGMELHLIHYSYGVNSTEKGDLSSESTVSRIRTEHFPLTLESARPSHTSQYLCASSESGGTDTQYFGPGTRLTVL.

This chain joins TRBV7-2 and TRBJ1-5; perhaps TRBD1 as D (5 bases). V gave up 2 bases and J gave up 3 bases, with 14 bases separating them. The V gene's germline CDR1 is SGHTA and CDR2 FQGNSA. The CDR3 has 16 residues. The CDR3, as DNA: TGTGCCAGCAGCTTATTTGGTCCAGGGAACAATCAGCCCCAGCATTTT. It is translated as CASSLFGPGNNQPQHF.